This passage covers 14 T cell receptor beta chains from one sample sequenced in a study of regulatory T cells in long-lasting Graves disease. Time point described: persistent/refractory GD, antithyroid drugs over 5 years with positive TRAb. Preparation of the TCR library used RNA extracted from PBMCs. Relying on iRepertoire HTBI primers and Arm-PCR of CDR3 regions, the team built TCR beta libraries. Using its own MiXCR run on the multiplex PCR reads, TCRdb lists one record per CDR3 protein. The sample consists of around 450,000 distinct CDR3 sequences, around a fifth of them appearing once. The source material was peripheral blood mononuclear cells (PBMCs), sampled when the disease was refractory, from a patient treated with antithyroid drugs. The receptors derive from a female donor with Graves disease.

CDR3 sequence reads: CASSSPGTSKETQYF. The CDR3 DNA is TGCGCCAGCAGCTCCCCAGGGACTAGCAAAGAGACCCAGTACTTC. This sequence joins TRBV5-1 and TRBJ2-5; 9 nucleotides agree with TRBD2. The CDR3 has 15 residues. V lost 3 bases and J lost 3; bases outside the gene matches: 6. The germline gives CDR1 SGHRS, CDR2 YFSETQ.

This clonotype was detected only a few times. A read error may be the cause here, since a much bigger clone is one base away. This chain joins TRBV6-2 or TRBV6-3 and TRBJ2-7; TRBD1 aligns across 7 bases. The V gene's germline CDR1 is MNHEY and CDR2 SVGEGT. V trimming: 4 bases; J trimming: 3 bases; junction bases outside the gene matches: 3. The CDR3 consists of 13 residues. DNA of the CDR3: TGTGCCAGCAGTTCGGGACAGTTCTACGAGCAGTACTTC. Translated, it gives CASSSGQFYEQYF.

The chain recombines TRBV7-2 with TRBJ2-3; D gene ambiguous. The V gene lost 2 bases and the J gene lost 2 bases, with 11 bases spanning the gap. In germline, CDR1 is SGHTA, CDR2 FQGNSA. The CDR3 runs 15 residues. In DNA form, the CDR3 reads TGTGCCAGCAGCTTATCGTATTTGTCCACAGATACGCAGTATTTT. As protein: CASSLSYLSTDTQYF.

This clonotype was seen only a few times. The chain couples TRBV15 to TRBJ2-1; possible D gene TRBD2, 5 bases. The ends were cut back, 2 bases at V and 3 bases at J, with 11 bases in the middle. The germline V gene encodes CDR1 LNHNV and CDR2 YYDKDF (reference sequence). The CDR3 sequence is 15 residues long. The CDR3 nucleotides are TGTGCCACCAGCAGAAACGGCGGGTTCTACAATGAGCAGTTCTTC. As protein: CATSRNGGFYNEQFF. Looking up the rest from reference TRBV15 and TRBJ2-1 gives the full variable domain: DAMVIQNPRYQVTQFGKPVTLSCSQTLNHNVMYWYQQKSSQAPKLLFHYYDKDFNNEADTPDNFQSRRPNTSFCFLDIRSPGLGDTAMYLCATSRNGGFYNEQFFGPGTRLTVL.

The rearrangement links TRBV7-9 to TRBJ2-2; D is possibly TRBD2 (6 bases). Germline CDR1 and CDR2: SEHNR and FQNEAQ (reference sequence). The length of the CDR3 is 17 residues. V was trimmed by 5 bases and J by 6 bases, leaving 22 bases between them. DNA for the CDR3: TGTGCCAGCAGCACCTCCGGCGGGACCTCTCCCGCCGGGGAGCTGTTTTTT. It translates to CASSTSGGTSPAGELFF.

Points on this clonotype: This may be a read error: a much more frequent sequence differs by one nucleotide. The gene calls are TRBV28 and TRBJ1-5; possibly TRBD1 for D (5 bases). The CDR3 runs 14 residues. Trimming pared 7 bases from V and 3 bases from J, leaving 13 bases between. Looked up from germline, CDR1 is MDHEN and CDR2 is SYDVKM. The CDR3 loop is CASTAGLYNQPQHF. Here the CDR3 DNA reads TGTGCCAGCACCGCGGGACTTTACAATCAGCCCCAGCATTTT.

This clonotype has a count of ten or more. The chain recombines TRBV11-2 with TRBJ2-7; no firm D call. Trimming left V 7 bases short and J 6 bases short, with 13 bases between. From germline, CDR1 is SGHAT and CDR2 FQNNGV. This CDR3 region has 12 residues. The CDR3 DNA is TGTGCCAGCACCCAAGACCCGGGCGAGCAGTACTTC. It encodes CASTQDPGEQYF.

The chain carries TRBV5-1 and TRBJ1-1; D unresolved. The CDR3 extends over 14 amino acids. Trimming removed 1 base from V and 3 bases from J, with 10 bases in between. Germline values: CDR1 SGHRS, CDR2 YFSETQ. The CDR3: CASSLTGRDTEAFF. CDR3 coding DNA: TGCGCCAGCAGCTTGACCGGGAGAGACACTGAAGCTTTCTTT.

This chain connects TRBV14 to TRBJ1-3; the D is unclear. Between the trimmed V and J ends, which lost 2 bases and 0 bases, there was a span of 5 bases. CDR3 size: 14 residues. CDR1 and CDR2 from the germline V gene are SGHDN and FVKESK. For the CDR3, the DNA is TGTGCCAGCAGCCAAACCTTCTCTGGAAACACCATATATTTT. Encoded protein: CASSQTFSGNTIYF.

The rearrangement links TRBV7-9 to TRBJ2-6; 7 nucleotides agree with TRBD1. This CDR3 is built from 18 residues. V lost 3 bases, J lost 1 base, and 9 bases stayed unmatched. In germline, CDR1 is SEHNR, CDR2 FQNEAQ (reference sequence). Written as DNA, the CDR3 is TGTGCCAGCAGCTTTCCGGGACAGAGACCATCTGGGGCCAACGTCCTGACTTTC. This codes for CASSFPGQRPSGANVLTF.

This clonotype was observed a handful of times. The CDR3 DNA sequence: TGTGCCAGCAGCCAACTAGCGGATACCGGGGAGCTGTTTTTT. Encoded protein: CASSQLADTGELFF. V is TRBV3-1 and J is TRBJ2-2; 7 bases are shared with TRBD2. V was clipped by 2 bases and J by 5 bases; unmatched bases: 2. The CDR3 length is 14 residues. CDR1 is LGHDT and CDR2 is YNNKEL in the germline V gene (reference sequence).

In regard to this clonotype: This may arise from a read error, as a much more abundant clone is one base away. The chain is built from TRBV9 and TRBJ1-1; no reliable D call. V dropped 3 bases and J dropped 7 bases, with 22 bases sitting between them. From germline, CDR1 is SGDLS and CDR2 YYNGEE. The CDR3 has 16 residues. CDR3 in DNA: TGTGCCAGCAGCGCGGGAATTTTGCGGTTTTCGCTTGAAGCTTTCTTT. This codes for CASSAGILRFSLEAFF.

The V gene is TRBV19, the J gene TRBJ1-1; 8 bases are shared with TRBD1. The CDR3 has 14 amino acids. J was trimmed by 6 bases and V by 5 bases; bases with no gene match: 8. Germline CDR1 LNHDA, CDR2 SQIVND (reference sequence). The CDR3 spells CASSAQGAGAEAFF. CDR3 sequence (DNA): TGTGCCAGTAGTGCTCAGGGGGCGGGCGCTGAAGCTTTCTTT.

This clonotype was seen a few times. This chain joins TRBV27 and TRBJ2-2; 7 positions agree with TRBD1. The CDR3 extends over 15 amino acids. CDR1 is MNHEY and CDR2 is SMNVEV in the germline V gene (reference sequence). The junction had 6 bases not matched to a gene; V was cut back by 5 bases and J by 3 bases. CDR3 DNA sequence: TGTGCCAGCAGTCACCGGGACAGTTACACCGGGGAGCTGTTTTTT. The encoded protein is CASSHRDSYTGELFF.